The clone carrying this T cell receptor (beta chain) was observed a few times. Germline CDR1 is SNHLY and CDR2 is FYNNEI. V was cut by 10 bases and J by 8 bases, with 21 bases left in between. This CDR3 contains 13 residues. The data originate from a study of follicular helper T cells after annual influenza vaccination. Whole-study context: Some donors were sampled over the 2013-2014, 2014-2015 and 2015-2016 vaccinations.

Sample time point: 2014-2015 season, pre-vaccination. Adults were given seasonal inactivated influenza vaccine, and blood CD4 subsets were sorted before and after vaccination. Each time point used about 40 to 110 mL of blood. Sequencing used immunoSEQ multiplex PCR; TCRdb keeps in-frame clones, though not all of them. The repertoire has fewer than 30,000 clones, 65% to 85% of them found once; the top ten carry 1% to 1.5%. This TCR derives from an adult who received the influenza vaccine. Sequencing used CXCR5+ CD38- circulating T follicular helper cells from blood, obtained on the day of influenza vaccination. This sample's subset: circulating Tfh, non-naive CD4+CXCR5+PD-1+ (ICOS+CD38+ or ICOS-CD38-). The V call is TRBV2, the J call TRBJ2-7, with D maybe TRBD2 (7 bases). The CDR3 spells CAITGLGGRQQYF. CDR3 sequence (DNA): TGTGCCATCACAGGACTAGGGGGAAGGCAGCAGTACTTC.